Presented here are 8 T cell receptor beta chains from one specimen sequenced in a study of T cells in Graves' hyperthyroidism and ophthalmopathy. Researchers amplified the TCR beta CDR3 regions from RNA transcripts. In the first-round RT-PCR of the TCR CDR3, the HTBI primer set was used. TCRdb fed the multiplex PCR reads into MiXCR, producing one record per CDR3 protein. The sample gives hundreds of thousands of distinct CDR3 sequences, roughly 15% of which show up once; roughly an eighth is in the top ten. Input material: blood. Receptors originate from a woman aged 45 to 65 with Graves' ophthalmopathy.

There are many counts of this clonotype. The CDR3 DNA is TGCAGTGCCGACAGGGCGTGGGAAGAGACCCAGTACTTC. Translated: CSADRAWEETQYF. V is TRBV20-1 and J is TRBJ2-5; 7 bases fit TRBD1. Germline CDR1 and CDR2: DFQATT and SNEGSKA (reference sequence). V trimming: 6 bases; J trimming: 3 bases; junction bases outside the gene matches: 7. The CDR3 length is 13 residues.

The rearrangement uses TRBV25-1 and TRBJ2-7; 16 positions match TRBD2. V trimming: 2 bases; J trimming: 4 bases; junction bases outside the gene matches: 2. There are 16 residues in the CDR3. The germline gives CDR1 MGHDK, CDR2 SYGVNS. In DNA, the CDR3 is TGTGCCAGCAGTGAAGGGACTAGCGGGAGGGAATACGAGCAGTACTTC. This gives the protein CASSEGTSGREYEQYF.

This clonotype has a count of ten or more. DNA of the CDR3: TGTGCCAGCAGCTCTTTCGGGGGGAGGAACACCGGGGAGCTGTTTTTT. This translates into CASSSFGGRNTGELFF. V usage is TRBV11-3 and J usage is TRBJ2-2; 7 nucleotides align to TRBD2. V lost 4 bases, J lost 1 base, and 6 bases stayed unmatched. The CDR3 contains 16 residues. CDR1 is SGHNT and CDR2 is YENEEA in the germline V gene. Combining the CDR3 with reference TRBV11-3 and TRBJ2-2 gives the whole variable domain EAGVVQSPRYKIIEKKQPVAFWCNPISGHNTLYWYLQNLGQGPELLIRYENEEAVDDSQLPKDRFSAERLKGVDSTLKIQPAELGDSAVYLCASSSFGGRNTGELFFGEGSRLTVL.

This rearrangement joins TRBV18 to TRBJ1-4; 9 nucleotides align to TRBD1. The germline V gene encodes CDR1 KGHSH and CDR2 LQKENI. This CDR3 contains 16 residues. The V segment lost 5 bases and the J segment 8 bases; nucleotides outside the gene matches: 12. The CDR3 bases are TGTGCCAGCTCATCGGCTCCGGGACAGGGTGGAGAAAAACTGTTTTTT. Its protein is CASSSAPGQGGEKLFF.

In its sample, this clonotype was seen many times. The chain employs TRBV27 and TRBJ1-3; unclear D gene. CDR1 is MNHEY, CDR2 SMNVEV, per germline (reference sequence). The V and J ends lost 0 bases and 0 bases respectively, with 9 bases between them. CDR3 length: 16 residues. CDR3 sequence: CASSLSSRTSGNTIYF. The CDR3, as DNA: TGTGCCAGCAGTTTATCGTCCAGAACCTCTGGAAACACCATATATTTT.

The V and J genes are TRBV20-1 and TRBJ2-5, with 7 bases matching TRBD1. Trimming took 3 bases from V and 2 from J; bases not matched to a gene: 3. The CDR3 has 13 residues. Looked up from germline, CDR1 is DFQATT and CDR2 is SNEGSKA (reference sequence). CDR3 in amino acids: CSASLDRQETQYF. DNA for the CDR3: TGCAGTGCTAGCCTGGACAGGCAAGAGACCCAGTACTTC.

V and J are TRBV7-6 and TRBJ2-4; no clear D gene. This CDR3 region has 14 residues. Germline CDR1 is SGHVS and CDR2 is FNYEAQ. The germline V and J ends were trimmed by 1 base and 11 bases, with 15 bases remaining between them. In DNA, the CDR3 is TGTGCCAGCAGCTTAGTAGGCCAGCCGGACCTTCAGTACTTC. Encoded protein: CASSLVGQPDLQYF.

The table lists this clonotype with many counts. The chain's CDR3 is CASSLRSGYEQYF. The CDR3 DNA reads as TGTGCCAGCAGCCTAAGGTCAGGATACGAGCAGTACTTC. The chain combines TRBV7-9 with TRBJ2-7; D is undetermined. Trimming removed 5 bases from V and 4 bases from J, with 12 bases in between. The germline V gene has CDR1 SEHNR and CDR2 FQNEAQ (reference sequence). This CDR3 comprises 13 residues.